This TCR beta chain was recorded in a study of vaccination and CD4 T cells after COVID-19. Trimming cost V 6 bases and J 7 bases, with 16 bases left between them. The CDR3 length is 14 residues. Germline CDR1 reads DFQATT; CDR2 reads SNEGSKA (reference sequence). Within the sample, this clonotype is medium-sized. As yet, its antigen is unknown. The treatment is: roughly ten-day PBMC culture with coronavirus spike peptide pools or control peptides (ViraFEST assay). The study sequenced cultured CD4+ T cell DNA using the Oncomine TCR Beta short-read assay. MiXCR, run by TCRdb on the PCR reads, gives a single entry per CDR3 protein. Of about 2,600 distinct CDR3 sequences in the sample, over 25% are singletons; the top ten hold 30%.

The starting material was CD4+ T cells from blood, cultured in vitro, obtained after SARS-CoV-2 vaccination. This TCR came from a human donor who had recovered from COVID-19. V gene TRBV20-1 combines with J gene TRBJ1-6, with a tentative D call TRBD1 (5 bases). The CDR3 DNA reads TGCAGTGCGCGTGGGAGGGGAGGGAATTCACCCCTCCACTTT. Translated: CSARGRGGNSPLHF.